The present T cell receptor (beta chain) was sequenced within a study of identical twins. Germline CDR1 is SEHNR and CDR2 is FQNEAQ (reference sequence). V was shortened by 5 bases and J by 1 base, with 16 bases between the two germline ends. There are 16 residues in the CDR3. This clonotype was observed at least ten times. TCRdb called the 5' RACE reads again in MiXCR, with one record for every CDR3 protein. The sample has 350,000 or so distinct CDR3 sequences, roughly an eighth seen once; the top ten hold just over 7%. These same data were also listed under a study on yellow fever vaccine responses in identical twins.

The chain couples TRBV7-9 to TRBJ2-3; D gene uncertain. The TCR originated in a woman aged 18 to 35 in good health. Sequences were obtained from CD8+ T cells sorted from blood. CDR3 in DNA: TGTGCCAGCAGCACGAAGGTTACACGCCGCACAGATACGCAGTATTTT. This sequence encodes CASSTKVTRRTDTQYF.